The present T cell receptor (beta chain) was sequenced within a study of T cell changes during pregnancy in multiple sclerosis (dated by TCRdb to the late 2010s). As for the study more broadly: The study looked at changes in the T cell repertoire across pregnancy in women with multiple sclerosis.

On this clone itself: Its antigen specificity is not known. No base qualities exist here, and no much larger clone lies one base off it.

The library was made by the immunoSEQ multiplex PCR assay. TCRdb mirrors the immuneACCESS table, restricted to in-frame sequences. Some clones are absent from its copies; in checked studies, under half trace to an unresolved V gene, and the reason for the others is unknown. The sample profile shows tens of thousands of clones; approximately 92% of them were found once. The ten top clones hold roughly 2.6% of the sample. The germline V gene provides CDR1 SNHLY and CDR2 FYNNEI. Trimmed from V: 6 bases; trimmed from J: 5 bases; junction bases lacking a gene match: 11. The CDR3 runs 15 amino acids, cysteine and phenylalanine included. Only the CDR3 portion is preserved as DNA: 45 bases, with reading frame beginning at the first base.

The receptor's source is a female donor in good health, enrolled as a control in a pregnancy study. This chain joins TRBV2 to TRBJ2-7; TRBD1 aligns with 9 central bases. The sequenced sample was peripheral blood, obtained in the second trimester of pregnancy. The CDR3 region reads CASSDPGQGWHEQYF. The nucleotide sequence is given as TGTGCCAGCAGCGATCCGGGACAGGGTTGGCACGAGCAGTACTTC.